The next 10 T cell receptor beta chains were all read from a single sample in a study of T cells in Graves' hyperthyroidism and ophthalmopathy. Researchers amplified the TCR beta CDR3 regions from RNA transcripts. In the first-round RT-PCR of the TCR CDR3, the HTBI primer set was used. MiXCR, run by TCRdb on the multiplex PCR reads, gives a single entry per CDR3 protein. Of around 350,000 distinct CDR3 sequences detected, over 15% appear once; the ten largest clones hold around 3.6%. Sequenced: blood. Source of these receptors: a woman younger than 30 with Graves' hyperthyroidism.

Ten or more counts support this clonotype. This sequence joins TRBV11-3 and TRBJ1-5, with no clear D. CDR3 length: 17 amino acids. V lost 1 base to trimming and J lost 0 bases, with 13 bases between them. In germline, CDR1 is SGHNT, CDR2 YENEEA. The CDR3 nucleotides read TGTGCCAGCAGCTTAGGGATTGGGGAAAATAGCAATCAGCCCCAGCATTTT. Amino acid sequence: CASSLGIGENSNQPQHF.

This clonotype was seen at least ten times. The chain combines TRBV5-1 with TRBJ1-5, with 9 bases fitting TRBD1. The J segment lost 2 bases and the V segment lost 5 bases, leaving 5 bases of the junction unmatched. Germline V gene data show CDR1 as SGHRS and CDR2 as YFSETQ. The CDR3 runs 15 residues. DNA for the CDR3: TGCGCCAGCAGACAGGGGGCGGGAGGCAATCAGCCCCAGCATTTT. As protein: CASRQGAGGNQPQHF.

This clonotype has a count of ten or more. This chain links TRBV12-3 or TRBV12-4 with TRBJ2-7, with D unclear. The ends were cut back, 3 bases at V and 0 bases at J, with 12 bases in the middle. The CDR3 is 15 amino acids. The chain's CDR3 is CASSFDPVISYEQYF. In DNA, the CDR3 is TGTGCCAGCAGTTTTGACCCCGTTATCTCCTACGAGCAGTACTTC.

This clonotype was observed a few times. The chain couples TRBV18 to TRBJ2-5; D perhaps matches TRBD1 (6 bases). The CDR3 has 15 residues. In germline, CDR1 is KGHSH, CDR2 LQKENI. V was cut by 0 bases and J by 5 bases, with 13 bases left in between. CDR3 nucleotide sequence: TGTGCCAGCTCACCACCGGGCCATCAGGGGGAGACCCAGTACTTC. Translating it yields CASSPPGHQGETQYF.

The rearrangement joins TRBV12-3 or TRBV12-4 to TRBJ1-2, with D possibly matching TRBD1 (6 bases). This CDR3 is built from 11 residues. Trimming removed 4 bases at V and 7 bases at J, with 7 bases between. The CDR3 region is CASSSGVGYTF. CDR3 nucleotide sequence: TGTGCCAGCAGTTCAGGGGTTGGCTACACCTTC.

This clonotype was detected ten times or more. In nucleotides, the CDR3 is TGTGCCAGCAACCCCACCGGGACCGGGGAGCTGTTTTTT. It yields the protein CASNPTGTGELFF. This chain joins TRBV7-3 and TRBJ2-2; no clear D. There are 13 residues in the CDR3. The germline gives CDR1 SGHTA, CDR2 FQGTGA. Trimming took off 7 bases at V and 5 bases at J, with 11 bases between the two ends.

Ten or more counts support this clonotype. The rearrangement joins TRBV27 to TRBJ2-6; no reliable D call. Germline loops: CDR1 MNHEY, CDR2 SMNVEV (reference sequence). CDR3 length equals 13 residues. Trimming shortened V by 2 bases and J by 12 bases, and 11 bases separated the two germline ends. CDR3 nucleotide sequence: TGTGCCAGCAGTTTAACCCCGGGTTCCGTCCTGACTTTC. Translated, it gives CASSLTPGSVLTF.

V is TRBV6-1 and J is TRBJ1-5, with D maybe TRBD1 (5 bases). The CDR3 runs to 13 residues. Per the germline V gene, CDR1 is MNHNS and CDR2 is SASEGT. Trimming took 4 bases from V and 3 from J, leaving 7 bases between them. This CDR3 is CASSAGFNQPQHF. In DNA form, the CDR3 reads TGTGCCAGCAGTGCAGGGTTCAATCAGCCCCAGCATTTT.

A few counts support this clonotype. V is TRBV6-5 and J is TRBJ1-1; TRBD1 is a possible D gene (5 bases). Germline V gene sequence: CDR1 MNHEY, CDR2 SVGAGI. Trimming removed 2 bases at V and 1 base at J, with 8 bases between. This CDR3 spans 14 amino acids. The CDR3: CASSYTRGNTEAFF. CDR3 sequence (DNA): TGTGCCAGCAGTTACACTAGGGGGAACACTGAAGCTTTCTTT.

There are many counts of this clonotype. This sequence joins TRBV6-5 and TRBJ2-7; D is ambiguous. V was trimmed by 7 bases and J by 3 bases, leaving 10 bases between them. Germline V gene sequence: CDR1 MNHEY, CDR2 SVGAGI. The CDR3 sequence is 12 residues long. The CDR3 coding sequence is TGTGCCAGCACCTTTGGAGTCTACGAGCAGTACTTC. Protein sequence: CASTFGVYEQYF.